Following are 25 T cell receptor beta chains from one sample sequenced in a study of Graves' ophthalmopathy and Graves' hyperthyroidism. From RNA, the CDR3 regions of TCR beta chains were amplified and sequenced. The first-round RT-PCR employed HTBI primers together with the Qiagen OneStep RT-PCR kit. A multiplex PCR was then performed as the second round. One entry per CDR3 protein, called by TCRdb with MiXCR from the multiplex PCR reads. The table lists fewer than 350,000 distinct CDR3 sequences, about a sixth of them singletons. Material for sequencing was peripheral blood. These receptors all come from an adult man with Graves' ophthalmopathy.

This clonotype was detected many times. The chain joins TRBV19 to TRBJ2-2; tentatively, D is TRBD1 or TRBD2 (5 bases each). Trimming removed 5 bases at V and 1 base at J, with 11 bases between. The CDR3 length is 15 residues. Germline CDR1 is LNHDA and CDR2 is SQIVND (reference sequence). The CDR3: CASSPRGENTGELFF. The CDR3 bases are TGTGCCAGTAGTCCCCGGGGCGAGAACACCGGGGAGCTGTTTTTT.

This clonotype was observed at least ten times. The V gene is TRBV7-9, the J gene TRBJ1-3; D is perhaps TRBD1 (5 bases). This CDR3 region has 14 residues. Germline V CDR1 and CDR2: SEHNR, FQNEAQ (reference sequence). V was shortened by 1 base and J by 8 bases, with 12 bases between the two germline ends. CDR3 protein: CASSLVRVPHTIYF. CDR3 DNA: TGTGCCAGCAGCTTAGTCAGGGTTCCCCACACCATATATTTT.

This clonotype was recorded at least ten times. V usage is TRBV5-1 and J usage is TRBJ2-7, with 8 bases fitting TRBD2. The CDR3 loop spans 15 amino acids. The germline V gene has CDR1 SGHRS and CDR2 YFSETQ. Germline trimming cut 6 bases from V and 6 bases from J; bases unmatched to any gene: 14. CDR3 protein: CASTDLRRGAGEQYF. For the CDR3, the DNA is TGCGCCAGCACCGACTTACGGCGGGGGGCGGGCGAGCAGTACTTC.

This clonotype was counted ten times or more. The chain recombines TRBV4-2 with TRBJ1-2; D may be TRBD1 (5 bases). Trimming removed 3 bases at V and 14 bases at J, with 16 bases between. Germline CDR1 LGHNA, CDR2 YNFKEQ. CDR3 length: 12 residues. The CDR3 nucleotides read TGTGCCAGCAGCCACCCAGCGGGGGTCGGGACCTTC. Protein: CASSHPAGVGTF.

There are many counts of this clonotype. This rearrangement joins TRBV5-5 to TRBJ2-7, with D hard to call. Between the trimmed V and J ends, which lost 0 bases and 3 bases, there was a span of 4 bases. Germline V gives CDR1 SGHKS, CDR2 YYEKEE (reference sequence). The CDR3 runs to 12 residues. CDR3 region: CASSLVHYEQYF. DNA for the CDR3: TGTGCCAGCAGCTTGGTTCACTACGAGCAGTACTTC. The full variable domain, its missing parts supplied by reference TRBV5-5 and TRBJ2-7, is DAGVTQSPTHLIKTRGQQVTLRCSPISGHKSVSWYQQVLGQGPQFIFQYYEKEERGRGNFPDRFSARQFPNYSSELNVNALLLGDSALYLCASSLVHYEQYFGPGTRLTVT.

V usage is TRBV7-2 and J usage is TRBJ2-7, with TRBD2 matching 11 bases. The germline CDR1 and CDR2 sequences are SGHTA and FQGNSA. Germline trimming cut 4 bases from V and 1 base from J; bases unmatched to any gene: 3. CDR3 length equals 15 residues. This CDR3 is CASSWRLAGSYEQYF. As DNA, the CDR3 is TGTGCCAGCAGCTGGAGACTAGCGGGATCCTACGAGCAGTACTTC.

This clonotype was observed at least ten times. This rearrangement joins TRBV28 to TRBJ2-7, with a tentative D call TRBD1 (5 bases). CDR3 size: 12 residues. V gave up 8 bases and J gave up 5 bases, with 13 bases separating them. Per germline, CDR1 MDHEN and CDR2 SYDVKM. The chain's CDR3 is CASQGSLNEQYF. For the CDR3, the DNA is TGTGCCAGCCAGGGTTCTCTCAACGAGCAGTACTTC.

This clonotype was seen repeatedly, ten times or more. The chain is built from TRBV20-1 and TRBJ1-6, with TRBD1 as a possible D gene (5 bases). Trimming removed 8 bases at V and 4 bases at J, with 15 bases between. Germline loops: CDR1 DFQATT, CDR2 SNEGSKA (reference sequence). The CDR3 sequence is 14 residues long. CDR3 residues: CSPHREGYNSPLHF. The CDR3 region has the DNA TGCAGTCCCCACCGCGAGGGGTATAATTCACCCCTCCACTTT.

The genes are TRBV6-2 or TRBV6-3 and TRBJ1-5, with TRBD1 matching 7 bases. Germline assignment: CDR1 MNHEY and CDR2 SVGEGT. This CDR3 is 18 amino acids long. Losses at the gene ends were 8 bases for V and 1 base for J; bases not matched to a gene: 17. The CDR3 DNA sequence: TGTGCCAGCGCCTCGGGACAGTCGGGGTATCAGAGCAATCAGCCCCAGCATTTT. Its protein is CASASGQSGYQSNQPQHF.

The gene calls are TRBV12-3 or TRBV12-4 and TRBJ2-7, with D possibly matching TRBD1 (5 bases). V was trimmed by 3 bases and J by 1 base, leaving 13 bases between them. This CDR3 comprises 15 residues. DNA of the CDR3: TGTGCCAGCAGTTTGGACATCCGATTTTCCTACGAGCAGTACTTC. It is translated as CASSLDIRFSYEQYF.

Ten or more counts support this clonotype. This chain links TRBV28 with TRBJ2-4, with 7 bases aligning to TRBD1. With V trimmed by 3 bases and J by 6 bases, 8 bases remained unmatched. This CDR3 has 15 amino acids. Germline-derived CDR1 and CDR2 are MDHEN and SYDVKM. CDR3 sequence reads: CASSFYGQAVNIQYF. The CDR3 region has the DNA TGTGCCAGCAGTTTTTACGGACAGGCCGTAAACATTCAGTACTTC.

This clonotype was observed at least ten times. The V gene is TRBV20-1, the J gene TRBJ1-6; 8 nucleotides match TRBD1. The length of the CDR3 is 13 residues. J was trimmed by 9 bases and V by 8 bases; bases with no gene match: 9. Germline CDR1 DFQATT, CDR2 SNEGSKA (reference sequence). CDR3 coding DNA: TGCAGTTCCGGCAGGCAGGGGGCTTCACCCCTCCACTTT. Translating it yields CSSGRQGASPLHF.

Note on this clonotype: This may arise from a read error, as a much more abundant clone is one base away. The chain links TRBV29-1 to TRBJ2-7, with a weak D call TRBD1 (5 bases). With 2 bases removed from V and 1 base from J, the gap between germline ends came to 18 bases. This CDR3 contains 16 residues. Germline CDR1 is SQVTM and CDR2 is ANQGSEA. CDR3 bases: TGCAGCGTTGAAATGGCAGGCCCAGGGTATTCCTACGAGCAGTACTTC. Translated, it gives CSVEMAGPGYSYEQYF.

This clonotype was seen only a few times. The chain recombines TRBV6-1 with TRBJ2-2, with TRBD2 matching 9 bases. The CDR3 length is 17 residues. Trimming removed 0 bases from V and 1 base from J; junction bases left unmatched: 3. CDR1 is MNHNS, CDR2 SASEGT, per germline. The CDR3 here is CASSEALAGLNTGELFF. CDR3 sequence (DNA): TGTGCCAGCAGTGAAGCCCTAGCGGGGTTGAACACCGGGGAGCTGTTTTTT.

This chain uses TRBV27 with TRBJ1-5, with D perhaps TRBD1 (5 bases). Germline CDR1 MNHEY, CDR2 SMNVEV (reference sequence). The CDR3 contains 17 residues. The V end was cut by 3 bases, the J end by 4 bases, with 19 bases between. CDR3 nucleotides: TGTGCCAGCAGTTTGTCCCAGGGCGTAGGGGATAATCAGCCCCAGCATTTT. Translating it yields CASSLSQGVGDNQPQHF.

This clonotype was found many times. The rearrangement links TRBV5-1 to TRBJ1-2; the D is unclear. CDR3 size: 13 residues. V lost 0 bases, J lost 5 bases, and 8 bases lay in between. Germline V CDR1 and CDR2: SGHRS, YFSETQ. CDR3 DNA: TGCGCCAGCAGCTTGGGGCCAGAATATGGCTACACCTTC. This sequence encodes CASSLGPEYGYTF.

This clonotype was recorded at least ten times. The chain employs TRBV4-1 and TRBJ2-7, with D perhaps TRBD1 (6 bases). The CDR3 contains 17 residues. Germline lookup yields CDR1 MGHRA and CDR2 YSYEKL. Trimming took 4 bases from V and 4 from J, leaving 23 bases between them. The CDR3 DNA is TGCGCCAGCAGCCTCGCCTCCGGGACACCTAACCCTTACGAGCAGTACTTC. The encoded protein is CASSLASGTPNPYEQYF.

In this sample, this clonotype turned up many times. The junction does not match germline at one end; this may be a read error. The rearrangement links TRBV28 to TRBJ1-2; D perhaps matches TRBD1 (6 bases). The CDR3 contains 16 residues. The germline CDR1 and CDR2 sequences are MDHEN and SYDVKM. The CDR3 region is CASSLGGQGTNYGYTF. CDR3 nucleotides: TGTGCCAGCAGTTTAGGTGGGCAGGGGACCAACTACGGCTACACCTTC.

As concerns this clonotype: An end of the junction does not agree with germline; a read error may underlie this. The CDR3 is CASSFAPGPYVQYF. DNA for the CDR3: TGTGCCAGCAGCTTCGCGCCGGGACCCTACGTGCAGTACTTC. V gene TRBV11-1 combines with J gene TRBJ2-7; D may be TRBD1 or TRBD2 (5 bases each). Looked up from germline, CDR1 is SGHAT and CDR2 is FQDESV (reference sequence). The CDR3 consists of 14 residues.

This clonotype was observed at least ten times. V usage is TRBV2 and J usage is TRBJ1-6; unclear D gene. Trimming pared 6 bases from V and 6 bases from J, leaving 18 bases between. The CDR3 loop spans 16 amino acids. Germline loops: CDR1 SNHLY, CDR2 FYNNEI. CDR3 bases: TGTGCCAGCAGGCCCGCTCAGGCAGCGGGTAATTCACCCCTCCACTTT. Translation gives CASRPAQAAGNSPLHF.

This clonotype was seen at least ten times. V and J are TRBV5-1 and TRBJ2-7, with D unresolved. The CDR3 runs 14 residues. V lost 0 bases, J lost 2 bases, and 9 bases lay in between. CDR1 SGHRS and CDR2 YFSETQ come from the germline V gene. CDR3: CASSLDVSTYEQYF. Written as DNA, the CDR3 is TGCGCCAGCAGCTTGGATGTCAGTACCTACGAGCAGTACTTC. The full variable domain, rest sourced from reference TRBV5-1 and TRBJ2-7, is KAGVTQTPRYLIKTRGQQVTLSCSPISGHRSVSWYQQTPGQGLQFLFEYFSETQRNKGNFPGRFSGRQFSNSRSEMNVSTLELGDSALYLCASSLDVSTYEQYFGPGTRLTVT.

There are many counts of this clonotype. The chain has TRBV29-1 and TRBJ2-5, with D perhaps matching TRBD1 (6 bases). Germline V lookup: CDR1 SQVTM, CDR2 ANQGSEA. The length of the CDR3 is 13 residues. V gave up 6 bases and J gave up 5 bases, with 16 bases separating them. CDR3 coding DNA: TGCAGCGTAACCCAGGGGACGTTGGAGACCCAGTACTTC. The encoded protein is CSVTQGTLETQYF. The variable domain in full, with the rest retrieved from reference TRBV29-1 and TRBJ2-5, is SAVISQKPSRDICQRGTSLTIQCQVDSQVTMMFWYRQQPGQSLTLIATANQGSEATYESGFVIDKFPISRPNLTFSTLTVSNMSPEDSSIYLCSVTQGTLETQYFGPGTRLLVL.

This clonotype came up many times. This chain links TRBV20-1 with TRBJ1-5; D possibly corresponds to TRBD1 (6 bases). Trimming removed 6 bases at V and 0 bases at J, with 18 bases between. Per the germline V gene, CDR1 is DFQATT and CDR2 is SNEGSKA (reference sequence). The CDR3 is 16 amino acids. The CDR3 bases are TGCAGTGCGAAAAGGACAGCCGCAAATAGCAATCAGCCCCAGCATTTT. It is translated as CSAKRTAANSNQPQHF.

The chain has TRBV28 and TRBJ2-7; D call uncertain. The V gene's germline CDR1 is MDHEN and CDR2 SYDVKM. V dropped 3 bases and J dropped 0 bases, with 9 bases sitting between them. This CDR3 region has 14 residues. Here the CDR3 DNA reads TGTGCCAGCAGTTTGTCTGCCGTCTCCTACGAGCAGTACTTC. Protein: CASSLSAVSYEQYF.

In its sample, this clonotype was seen many times. The rearrangement links TRBV6-5 to TRBJ2-7; possibly TRBD1 for D (7 bases). The CDR3 runs to 12 residues. Trimming left V 8 bases short and J 6 bases short, with 14 bases between. Germline V gene sequence: CDR1 MNHEY, CDR2 SVGAGI. The CDR3 is CASGRGVGEQYF. In nucleotides, the CDR3 is TGTGCCAGCGGCAGGGGGGTCGGCGAGCAGTACTTC.